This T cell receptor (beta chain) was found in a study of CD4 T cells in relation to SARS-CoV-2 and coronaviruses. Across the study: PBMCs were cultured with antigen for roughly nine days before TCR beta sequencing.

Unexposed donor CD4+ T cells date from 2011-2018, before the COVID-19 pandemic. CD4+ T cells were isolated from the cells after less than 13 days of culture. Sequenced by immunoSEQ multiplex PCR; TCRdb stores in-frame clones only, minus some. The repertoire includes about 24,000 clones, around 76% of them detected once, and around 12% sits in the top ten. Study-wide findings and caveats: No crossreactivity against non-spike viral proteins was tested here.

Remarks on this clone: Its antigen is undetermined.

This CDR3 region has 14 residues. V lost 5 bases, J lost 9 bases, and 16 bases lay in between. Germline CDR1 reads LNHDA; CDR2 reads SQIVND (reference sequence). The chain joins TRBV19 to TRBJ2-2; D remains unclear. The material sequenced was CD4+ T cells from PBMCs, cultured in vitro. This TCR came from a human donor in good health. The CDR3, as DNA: TGTGCCAGTAGTTACGGACGGAGCAGTTGGGAGCTGTTTTTT. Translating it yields CASSYGRSSWELFF. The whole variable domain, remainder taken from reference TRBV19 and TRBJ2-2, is DGGITQSPKYLFRKEGQNVTLSCEQNLNHDAMYWYRQDPGQGLRLIYYSQIVNDFQKGDIAEGYSVSREKKESFPLTVTSAQKNPTAFYLCASSYGRSSWELFFGEGSRLTVL.